This TCR beta chain was identified during a study of identical twins. Findings and limits, study-wide: Out-of-frame alpha sequences common to twins exhibited a surplus of low generation probability. Analyses based on zero insertions could be partly confounded by invariant MAIT and iNKT cells.

Carrying unique molecular identifiers, the cDNA also gained a universal primer site through template switching. Each CDR3 protein is one row after TCRdb ran MiXCR on the 5' RACE reads. The table includes 1,800,000 or so distinct CDR3 sequences, roughly a third detected once. This CDR3 contains 18 residues. After removal of 4 bases from V and 7 bases from J, the junction contained 18 bases not matched to a gene. CDR1 and CDR2 from the germline V gene are LGHNT and FRNRAP. In regard to this clonotype: The antigen remains unidentified.

This sequence was found in a newborn girl in good health. Sequencing used cord blood. The chain employs TRBV12-5 and TRBJ1-2; the match to TRBD1 covers 10 bases. CDR3 nucleotide sequence: TGTGCTAGTGGTTCGGTTCCGCGCCTGGGACAGGGGCCGGGTGGCTACACCTTC. Protein product: CASGSVPRLGQGPGGYTF.